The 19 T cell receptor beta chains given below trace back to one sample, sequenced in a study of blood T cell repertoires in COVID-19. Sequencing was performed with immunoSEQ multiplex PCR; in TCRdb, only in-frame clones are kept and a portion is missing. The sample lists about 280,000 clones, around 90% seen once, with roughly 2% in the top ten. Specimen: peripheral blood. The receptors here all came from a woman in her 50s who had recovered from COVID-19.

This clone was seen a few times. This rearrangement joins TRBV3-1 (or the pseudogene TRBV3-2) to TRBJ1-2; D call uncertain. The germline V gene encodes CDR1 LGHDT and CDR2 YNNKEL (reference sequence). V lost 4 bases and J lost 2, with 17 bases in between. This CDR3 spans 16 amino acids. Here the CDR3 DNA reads TGTGCCAGCAGCCTATCGAAAGTCCAGGTCAACTATGGCTACACCTTC. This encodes CASSLSKVQVNYGYTF.

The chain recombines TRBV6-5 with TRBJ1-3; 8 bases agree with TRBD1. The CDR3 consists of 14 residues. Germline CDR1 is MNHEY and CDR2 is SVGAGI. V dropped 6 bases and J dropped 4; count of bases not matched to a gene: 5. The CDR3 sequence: CASRTGTGGNTIYF. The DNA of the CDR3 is TGTGCCAGCAGAACCGGGACAGGAGGAAACACCATATATTTT.

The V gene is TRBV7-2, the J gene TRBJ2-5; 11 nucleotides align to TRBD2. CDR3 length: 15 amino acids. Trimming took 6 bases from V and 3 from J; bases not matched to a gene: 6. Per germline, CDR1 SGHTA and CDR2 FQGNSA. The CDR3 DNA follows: TGTGCCAGCAGAGACCCGGGACTAGCGGAAGAGACCCAGTACTTC. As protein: CASRDPGLAEETQYF.

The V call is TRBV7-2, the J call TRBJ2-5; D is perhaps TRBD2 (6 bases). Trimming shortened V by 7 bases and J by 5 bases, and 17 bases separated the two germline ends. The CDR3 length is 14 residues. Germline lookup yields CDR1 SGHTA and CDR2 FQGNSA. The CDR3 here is CASTLGLSGETQYF. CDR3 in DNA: TGTGCCAGCACCCTAGGTTTGAGCGGGGAGACCCAGTACTTC.

The CDR3 DNA reads as TGTGCCAGCAGGGGGACTAGCGGAGTCCCCCTTTCCTACGAGCAGTACTTC. Protein: CASRGTSGVPLSYEQYF. The chain uses TRBV2 and TRBJ2-7; 11 positions match TRBD2. This CDR3 spans 17 amino acids. The V gene's germline CDR1 is SNHLY and CDR2 FYNNEI. After removal of 6 bases from V and 1 base from J, the junction contained 11 bases not matched to a gene.

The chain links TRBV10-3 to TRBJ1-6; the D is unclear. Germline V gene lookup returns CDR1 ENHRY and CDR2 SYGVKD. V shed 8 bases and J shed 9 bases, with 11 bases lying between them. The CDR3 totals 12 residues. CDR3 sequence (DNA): TGTGCCATCGGAACAGCCGGTTCACCCCTCCACTTT. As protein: CAIGTAGSPLHF.

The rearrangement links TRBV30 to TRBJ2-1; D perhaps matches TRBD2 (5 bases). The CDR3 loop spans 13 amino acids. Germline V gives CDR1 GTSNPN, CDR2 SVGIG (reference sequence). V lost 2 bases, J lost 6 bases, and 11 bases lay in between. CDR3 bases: TGTGCCTGGAGTTCAAGGACTGCCAATGAGCAGTTCTTC. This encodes CAWSSRTANEQFF.

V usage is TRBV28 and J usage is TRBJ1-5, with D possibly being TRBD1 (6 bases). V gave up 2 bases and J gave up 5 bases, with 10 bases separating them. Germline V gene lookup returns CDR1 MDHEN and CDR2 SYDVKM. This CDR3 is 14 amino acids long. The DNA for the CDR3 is TGTGCCAGCAGTTTACGGGGGGCCCATCAGCCCCAGCATTTT. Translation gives CASSLRGAHQPQHF.

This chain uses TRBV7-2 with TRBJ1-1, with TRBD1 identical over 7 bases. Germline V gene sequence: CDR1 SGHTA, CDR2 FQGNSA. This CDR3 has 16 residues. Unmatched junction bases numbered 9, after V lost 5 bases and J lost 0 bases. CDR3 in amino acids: CASSPLQGLMNTEAFF. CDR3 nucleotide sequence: TGTGCCAGCAGCCCATTACAGGGGTTGATGAACACTGAAGCTTTCTTT.

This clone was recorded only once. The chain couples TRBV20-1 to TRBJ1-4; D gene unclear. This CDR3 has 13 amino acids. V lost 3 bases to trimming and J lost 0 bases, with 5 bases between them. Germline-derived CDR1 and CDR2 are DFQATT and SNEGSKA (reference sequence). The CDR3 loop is CSASAATNEKLFF. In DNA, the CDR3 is TGCAGTGCTAGTGCGGCAACTAATGAAAAACTGTTTTTT.

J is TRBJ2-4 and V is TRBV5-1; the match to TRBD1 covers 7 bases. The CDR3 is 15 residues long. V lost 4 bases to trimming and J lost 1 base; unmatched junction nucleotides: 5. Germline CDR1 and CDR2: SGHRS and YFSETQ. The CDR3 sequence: CASSPQTGAKNIQYF. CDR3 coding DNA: TGCGCCAGCAGCCCGCAGACAGGGGCCAAAAACATTCAGTACTTC.

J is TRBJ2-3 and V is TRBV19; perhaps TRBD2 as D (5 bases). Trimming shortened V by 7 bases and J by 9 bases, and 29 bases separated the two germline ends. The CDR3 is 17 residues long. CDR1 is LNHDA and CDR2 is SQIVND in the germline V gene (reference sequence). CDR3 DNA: TGTGCCAGTACCACCGTCCGGGGAACCACGACCCGTGTCACGCAGTATTTT. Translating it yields CASTTVRGTTTRVTQYF.

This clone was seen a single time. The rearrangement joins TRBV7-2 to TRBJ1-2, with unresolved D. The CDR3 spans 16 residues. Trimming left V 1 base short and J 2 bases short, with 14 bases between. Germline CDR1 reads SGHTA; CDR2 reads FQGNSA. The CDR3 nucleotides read TGTGCCAGCAGCTTAGGTGGCGCGGTCAGCAACTATGGCTACACCTTC. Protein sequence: CASSLGGAVSNYGYTF.

Here the CDR3 reads CASSLASQRVSYNEQFF. The CDR3, as DNA: TGTGCCAGCAGCTTGGCGAGCCAGCGTGTCTCCTACAATGAGCAGTTCTTC. The rearrangement joins TRBV7-2 to TRBJ2-1; D not certain. V gave up 3 bases and J gave up 0 bases, with 15 bases separating them. Germline CDR1 is SGHTA and CDR2 is FQGNSA. CDR3 length equals 17 residues.

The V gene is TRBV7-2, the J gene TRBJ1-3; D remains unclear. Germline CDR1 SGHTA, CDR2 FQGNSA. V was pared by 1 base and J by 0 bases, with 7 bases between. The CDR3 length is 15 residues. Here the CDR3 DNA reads TGTGCCAGCAGCTTAGGCGGGGTCTCTGGAAACACCATATATTTT. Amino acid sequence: CASSLGGVSGNTIYF. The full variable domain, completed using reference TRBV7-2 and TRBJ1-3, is GAGVSQSPSNKVTEKGKDVELRCDPISGHTALYWYRQSLGQGLEFLIYFQGNSAPDKSGLPSDRFSAERTGGSVSTLTIQRTQQEDSAVYLCASSLGGVSGNTIYFGEGSWLTVV.

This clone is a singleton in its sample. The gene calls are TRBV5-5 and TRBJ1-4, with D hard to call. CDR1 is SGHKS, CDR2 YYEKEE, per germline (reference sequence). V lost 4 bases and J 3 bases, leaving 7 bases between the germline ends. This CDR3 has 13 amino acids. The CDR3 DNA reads TGTGCCAGCAGCCCTCGGGCTAATGAAAAACTGTTTTTT. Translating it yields CASSPRANEKLFF.

The DNA for the CDR3 is TGTGCCTGGAGTGAGACAGGGGGCTTTGCAGATACGCAGTATTTT. It is translated as CAWSETGGFADTQYF. This chain uses TRBV30 with TRBJ2-3, with 10 bases identical to TRBD1. Unmatched junction bases numbered 5, after V lost 1 base and J lost 4 bases. The CDR3 contains 15 residues. Germline values: CDR1 GTSNPN, CDR2 SVGIG (reference sequence).

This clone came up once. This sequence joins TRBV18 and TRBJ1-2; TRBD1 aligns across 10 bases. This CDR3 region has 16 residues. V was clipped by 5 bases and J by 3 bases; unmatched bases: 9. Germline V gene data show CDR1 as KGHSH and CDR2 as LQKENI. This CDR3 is CASSDFLGTGDYGYTF. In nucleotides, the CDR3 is TGTGCCAGCTCAGACTTCCTCGGGACAGGGGACTATGGCTACACCTTC.

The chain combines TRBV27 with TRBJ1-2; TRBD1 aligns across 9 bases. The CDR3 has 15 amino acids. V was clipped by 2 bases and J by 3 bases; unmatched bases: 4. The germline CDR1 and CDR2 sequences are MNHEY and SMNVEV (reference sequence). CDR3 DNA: TGTGCCAGCAGTTTAGGGACAGGGAAGGACTATGGCTACACCTTC. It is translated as CASSLGTGKDYGYTF.